The present T cell receptor (beta chain) was sequenced within a study of early T cells in non-severe SARS-CoV-2 infection. Study-wide background: From unsorted whole blood, bulk RNA was sequenced, and the chains remained unpaired.

The study's findings and limits: VDJdb-based matching was biased toward anti-spike CD8 responses and missed private and CD4 specificities.

TCRdb independently ran MiXCR on the 5' RACE reads; one entry per CDR3 protein. The sample holds under 70,000 distinct CDR3 sequences, about 7.7% seen once. Germline assignment: CDR1 LGHDT and CDR2 YNNKEL (reference sequence). The CDR3 has 21 amino acids. Trimming cost V 0 bases and J 0 bases; bases outside gene matches: 18. This clonotype was seen many times. Antigen specificity is unknown. The material was whole blood, obtained at baseline. V usage is TRBV3-1 and J usage is TRBJ1-2, with TRBD1 matching 8 bases. The clonotype comes from an adult who was a healthcare worker with PCR-confirmed SARS-CoV-2 infection or an uninfected control (not recorded which). The CDR3, as DNA: TGTGCCAGCAGCCAAGATAGCCCAATTCCCCGGACAGGGCCAACTAACTATGGCTACACCTTC. Protein sequence: CASSQDSPIPRTGPTNYGYTF.